These 28 T cell receptor beta chains originate from one sample sequenced in a study of human T cells and chemical hapten exposure. Regarding time point: pre-sensitization, week 0. Treatment of the sample: therapeutic diphenylcyclopropenone sensitization with weekly scalp DPC. Using its own MiXCR run on the RACE reads, TCRdb lists one record per CDR3 protein. Of about 260,000 distinct CDR3 sequences in the sample, about 9.4% are singletons; the top ten hold around 2.5%. The input for sequencing was whole blood, taken in connection with sensitization to the hapten diphenylcyclopropenone (DPC). These receptors all come from a woman aged 35 to 49 with alopecia areata. Some clones in this sample may be carry-over from other donors' samples.

This clonotype occurred a few times. This rearrangement joins TRBV6-6 to TRBJ2-5; the D gene is possibly TRBD2 (6 bases). Trimming removed 1 base at V and 9 bases at J, with 15 bases between. This CDR3 has 14 amino acids. Germline CDR1 reads MNHNY; CDR2 reads SVGAGI (reference sequence). CDR3 region: CASSYLGSRGSQYF. The CDR3 bases are TGTGCCAGCAGTTACTTGGGGAGCCGGGGGTCCCAGTACTTC.

This clonotype was observed a handful of times. CDR3 sequence reads: CASRFLQGSNEQFF. CDR3 DNA: TGTGCCAGCAGATTTCTACAGGGAAGCAATGAGCAGTTCTTC. V is TRBV6-6 and J is TRBJ2-1, with D maybe TRBD1 (6 bases). Germline loops: CDR1 MNHNY, CDR2 SVGAGI (reference sequence). V gave up 6 bases and J gave up 6 bases, with 15 bases separating them. CDR3 size: 14 residues.

This clonotype occurred a few times. This chain connects TRBV9 to TRBJ1-4; D may be TRBD1 (5 bases). This CDR3 comprises 15 residues. V was trimmed by 0 bases and J by 4 bases, leaving 10 bases between them. Germline CDR1 is SGDLS and CDR2 is YYNGEE. CDR3 sequence reads: CASSVGAGNNEKLFF. Written as DNA, the CDR3 is TGTGCCAGCAGCGTAGGTGCAGGGAATAATGAAAAACTGTTTTTT.

This clonotype was detected a few times. The rearrangement joins TRBV20-1 to TRBJ1-5, with D perhaps matching TRBD1 (5 bases). Looked up from germline, CDR1 is DFQATT and CDR2 is SNEGSKA (reference sequence). The ends were cut back, 6 bases at V and 6 bases at J, with 21 bases in the middle. The CDR3 loop spans 15 amino acids. The DNA for the CDR3 is TGCAGTGCCACACCGGGACCGAATCTCGGTCAGCCCCAGCATTTT. Its protein product is CSATPGPNLGQPQHF.

This clonotype was observed at least ten times. This chain joins TRBV7-9 and TRBJ1-4; D is uncertain. The V and J ends lost 1 base and 8 bases respectively, with 11 bases between them. Germline V gene data show CDR1 as SEHNR and CDR2 as FQNEAQ (reference sequence). The CDR3 has 14 residues. CDR3 DNA sequence: TGTGCCAGCAGCTTAGAGACTGAACGGGAAAAACTGTTTTTT. This sequence encodes CASSLETEREKLFF.

The chain recombines TRBV7-9 with TRBJ1-1; TRBD1 is a possible D gene (5 bases). The CDR3 has 13 amino acids. Trimming removed 2 bases from V and 13 bases from J, with 17 bases in between. Germline CDR1 reads SEHNR; CDR2 reads FQNEAQ (reference sequence). CDR3 protein: CASSLKIGSRGFF. DNA of the CDR3: TGTGCCAGCAGCTTAAAGATAGGATCAAGGGGTTTCTTT.

This clonotype was picked up a small number of times. This chain links TRBV28 with TRBJ1-5, with 10 bases aligning to TRBD1. From germline, CDR1 is MDHEN and CDR2 SYDVKM. This CDR3 contains 18 residues. The trim removed 4 bases at V and 0 bases at J, leaving 9 bases unmatched. CDR3 loop: CASSSGQGGSYSNQPQHF. The CDR3 nucleotides read TGTGCCAGCAGTTCCGGACAGGGGGGAAGCTATAGCAATCAGCCCCAGCATTTT. Supplemented by reference TRBV28 and TRBJ1-5, the full variable domain reads DVKVTQSSRYLVKRTGEKVFLECVQDMDHENMFWYRQDPGLGLRLIYFSYDVKMKEKGDIPEGYSVSREKKERFSLILESASTNQTSMYLCASSSGQGGSYSNQPQHFGDGTRLSIL.

V is TRBV7-9 and J is TRBJ2-3; unclear D gene. CDR1 and CDR2 from the germline V gene are SEHNR and FQNEAQ (reference sequence). This CDR3 region has 16 residues. Trimming took 1 base from V and 4 from J, leaving 15 bases between them. CDR3 sequence: CASSLELHLFADTQYF. CDR3 bases: TGTGCCAGCAGCTTAGAGCTTCACCTCTTCGCAGATACGCAGTATTTT. Filled out from reference TRBV7-9 and TRBJ2-3, the complete variable domain reads DTGVSQNPRHKITKRGQNVTFRCDPISEHNRLYWYRQTLGQGPEFLTYFQNEAQLEKSRLLSDRFSAERPKGSFSTLEIQRTEQGDSAMYLCASSLELHLFADTQYFGPGTRLTVL.

This clonotype was recorded at least ten times. The genes are TRBV2 and TRBJ1-5, with a possible D match to TRBD1 (6 bases). This CDR3 is built from 16 residues. Between the trimmed V and J ends, which lost 1 base and 0 bases, there was a span of 10 bases. Germline CDR1 and CDR2: SNHLY and FYNNEI. DNA of the CDR3: TGTGCCAGCAGTGAAGGGACAGCTTATAGCAATCAGCCCCAGCATTTT. Residues: CASSEGTAYSNQPQHF.

V usage is TRBV6-4 and J usage is TRBJ2-3; 7 bases match TRBD1. CDR3 length: 15 residues. CDR1 is MRHNA, CDR2 SNTAGT, per germline. The J segment lost 2 bases and the V segment lost 8 bases, leaving 10 bases of the junction unmatched. CDR3: CASGLRDSDTDTQYF. CDR3 nucleotides: TGTGCCAGCGGTCTCCGGGACAGTGACACAGATACGCAGTATTTT.

The table lists this clonotype with many counts. This rearrangement joins TRBV7-2 to TRBJ2-1; TRBD1 matches 8 bases. This CDR3 comprises 13 residues. Trimming at V came to 2 bases and at J to 8 bases, leaving 2 bases not matched to a gene. CDR1 and CDR2 (germline): SGHTA, FQGNSA. CDR3 nucleotides: TGTGCCAGCAGCTTACAGGGGGCCCATGAGCAGTTCTTC. It specifies CASSLQGAHEQFF.

This clonotype was detected only a few times. The J gene is TRBJ2-1, the V gene TRBV5-5; a weak D match, TRBD1 (6 bases). V dropped 2 bases and J dropped 2 bases, with 11 bases sitting between them. The germline gives CDR1 SGHKS, CDR2 YYEKEE (reference sequence). The CDR3 loop spans 15 amino acids. The CDR3 loop is CASSLPQGAYNEQFF. CDR3 nucleotide sequence: TGTGCCAGCAGCTTACCACAGGGAGCCTACAATGAGCAGTTCTTC.

The chain recombines TRBV27 with TRBJ1-4, with no clear D. CDR1 is MNHEY and CDR2 is SMNVEV in the germline V gene (reference sequence). Trimming removed 5 bases at V and 3 bases at J, with 13 bases between. The CDR3 contains 15 residues. CDR3 DNA: TGTGCCAGCAGTCGAGCAGGCTTTCCTAATGAAAAACTGTTTTTT. It encodes CASSRAGFPNEKLFF.

V usage is TRBV6-5 and J usage is TRBJ2-5, with D perhaps TRBD1 (6 bases). Trimming left V 6 bases short and J 5 bases short, with 16 bases between. This CDR3 contains 14 residues. Per germline, CDR1 MNHEY and CDR2 SVGAGI. In DNA, the CDR3 is TGTGCCAGCAGCTTTACCCGGACAGAGGAGACCCAGTACTTC. This gives the protein CASSFTRTEETQYF.

The chain has TRBV12-3 or TRBV12-4 and TRBJ2-1, with 10 bases identical to TRBD1. V lost 5 bases and J lost 2; bases outside the gene matches: 6. The CDR3 runs to 16 residues. The CDR3 spells CASSPSDRGPYNEQFF. In DNA form, the CDR3 reads TGTGCCAGCAGTCCTTCAGACAGGGGGCCCTACAATGAGCAGTTCTTC.

The chain joins TRBV6-2 or TRBV6-3 to TRBJ2-7, with a weak D call TRBD2 (6 bases). The CDR3 is 13 amino acids. V was cut by 4 bases and J by 2 bases, with 9 bases left in between. Germline V gives CDR1 MNHEY, CDR2 SVGEGT. The CDR3 coding sequence is TGTGCCAGCAGTTGGGCGGGAACCTACGAGCAGTACTTC. Protein: CASSWAGTYEQYF.

The chain has TRBV20-1 and TRBJ1-5; D remains ambiguous. The CDR3 runs 14 residues. With 5 bases removed from V and 3 bases from J, the gap between germline ends came to 14 bases. Germline CDR1 and CDR2: DFQATT and SNEGSKA (reference sequence). The CDR3 DNA reads TGCAGTGCTCCCGGCGGTGGATCCAATCAGCCCCAGCATTTT. Translation: CSAPGGGSNQPQHF.

The table lists this clonotype with a few counts. The chain carries TRBV6-2 or TRBV6-3 and TRBJ1-1, with D unclear. There are 13 residues in the CDR3. CDR1 and CDR2 from the germline V gene are MNHEY and SVGEGT. V lost 2 bases, J lost 5 bases, and 9 bases lay in between. CDR3 protein: CASSYRDLTEAFF. For the CDR3, the DNA is TGTGCCAGCAGTTACCGGGATTTAACTGAAGCTTTCTTT.

This clonotype has a handful of counts. The chain couples TRBV12-3 or TRBV12-4 to TRBJ2-5; the D is unclear. V gave up 5 bases and J gave up 1 base, with 5 bases separating them. This CDR3 region has 12 residues. The CDR3 DNA follows: TGTGCCAGCAGTCCAGGCCAAGAGACCCAGTACTTC. Translation: CASSPGQETQYF.

This clonotype appeared many times. The genes are TRBV20-1 and TRBJ2-7; D gene unclear. This CDR3 has 11 amino acids. CDR1 and CDR2 from the germline V gene are DFQATT and SNEGSKA (reference sequence). Deletions cut 2 bases from V and 4 bases from J, with 6 bases between. The CDR3 region is CSARSGYEQYF. The DNA of the CDR3 is TGCAGTGCTAGAAGTGGGTACGAGCAGTACTTC.

In this sample, this clonotype turned up a few times. V usage is TRBV9 and J usage is TRBJ2-5; tentatively, D is TRBD2 (6 bases). The length of the CDR3 is 13 residues. Germline V gene sequence: CDR1 SGDLS, CDR2 YYNGEE. V lost 5 bases to trimming and J lost 3 bases, with 11 bases between them. The CDR3 protein is CASRGDFKETQYF. CDR3 nucleotide sequence: TGTGCCAGCAGAGGGGACTTCAAAGAGACCCAGTACTTC. The full variable domain, completed using reference TRBV9 and TRBJ2-5, is DSGVTQTPKHLITATGQRVTLRCSPRSGDLSVYWYQQSLDQGLQFLIQYYNGEERAKGNILERFSAQQFPDLHSELNLSSLELGDSALYFCASRGDFKETQYFGPGTRLLVL.

The chain uses TRBV5-5 and TRBJ1-2; D call uncertain. The CDR3 has 14 amino acids. Germline CDR1 SGHKS, CDR2 YYEKEE (reference sequence). V was clipped by 1 base and J by 8 bases, with 15 bases between them. Here the CDR3 DNA reads TGTGCCAGCAGCTTGTGGTCCCGAGCGGGCGGCTACACCTTC. Its translation is CASSLWSRAGGYTF.

This clonotype was picked up a small number of times. V usage is TRBV6-2 or TRBV6-3 and J usage is TRBJ2-7; 8 nucleotides match TRBD1. The CDR3 runs to 18 residues. CDR1 and CDR2 from the germline V gene are MNHEY and SVGEGT. V trimming: 1 base; J trimming: 3 bases; junction bases outside the gene matches: 14. DNA for the CDR3: TGTGCCAGCAGTTACTGGCCCCGGACAGGGAAGGAAATCTACGAGCAGTACTTC. Translation gives CASSYWPRTGKEIYEQYF.

This clonotype was observed a handful of times. V is TRBV13 and J is TRBJ2-7; 10 bases fit TRBD2. This CDR3 comprises 17 residues. In germline, CDR1 is PRHDT, CDR2 FYEKMQ (reference sequence). Trimming took 6 bases from V and 3 from J; bases not matched to a gene: 14. This CDR3 reads CASSQNSGTSAHYEQYF. In nucleotides, the CDR3 is TGTGCCAGCAGTCAAAATTCCGGGACTAGCGCCCACTACGAGCAGTACTTC.

This clonotype was seen a few times. The chain is built from TRBV5-1 and TRBJ1-1, with 9 bases aligning to TRBD1. This CDR3 has 15 residues. Germline V CDR1 and CDR2: SGHRS, YFSETQ. Trimming removed 4 bases from V and 0 bases from J; junction bases left unmatched: 4. CDR3 nucleotides: TGCGCCAGCAGCAGGACAGGGGCCATGAACACTGAAGCTTTCTTT. The encoded protein is CASSRTGAMNTEAFF.

This clonotype has at least ten counts. The V call is TRBV29-1, the J call TRBJ2-5; D is possibly TRBD1 (5 bases). The germline gives CDR1 SQVTM, CDR2 ANQGSEA. This CDR3 contains 15 residues. The V gene lost 0 bases and the J gene lost 4 bases, with 15 bases spanning the gap. CDR3 in amino acids: CSVEDQGTISETQYF. The CDR3 nucleotides read TGCAGCGTTGAAGATCAGGGTACAATTTCAGAGACCCAGTACTTC.

There are a few counts of this clonotype. The chain uses TRBV27 and TRBJ2-5, with 7 bases lining up with TRBD2. Germline loops: CDR1 MNHEY, CDR2 SMNVEV (reference sequence). The CDR3 runs to 16 residues. Trimming took 4 bases from V and 5 from J; bases not matched to a gene: 13. CDR3 coding DNA: TGTGCCAGCAGTTATCTCAGGGAGGGACGAAGGGAGACCCAGTACTTC. Its translation: CASSYLREGRRETQYF.

The gene calls are TRBV6-2 or TRBV6-3 and TRBJ1-4, with D possibly being TRBD1 (5 bases). This CDR3 has 14 amino acids. The germline V gene encodes CDR1 MNHEY and CDR2 SVGEGT. Deletions cut 7 bases from V and 6 bases from J, with 15 bases between. CDR3 nucleotide sequence: TGTGCCAGCAATCGACAGATCGACTATGAAAAACTGTTTTTT. It yields the protein CASNRQIDYEKLFF.